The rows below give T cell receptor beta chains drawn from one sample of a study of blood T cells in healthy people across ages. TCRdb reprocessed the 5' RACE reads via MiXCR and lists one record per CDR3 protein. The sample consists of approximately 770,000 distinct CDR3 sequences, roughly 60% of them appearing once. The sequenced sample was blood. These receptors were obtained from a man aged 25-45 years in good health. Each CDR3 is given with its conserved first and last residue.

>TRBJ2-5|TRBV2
CASSERPIQETQYF
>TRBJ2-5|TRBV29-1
CSVEVAGTQETQYF
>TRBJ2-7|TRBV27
CASGRVSYEQYF
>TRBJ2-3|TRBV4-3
CASSQRGAVTDTQYF
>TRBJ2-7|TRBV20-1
CSAKGSSYEQYF
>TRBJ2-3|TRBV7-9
CASSFSGTAPHNTQYF
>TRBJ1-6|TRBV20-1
CSAGRRLAGRPLHF
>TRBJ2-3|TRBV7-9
CASSFPRDSHSTDTQYF
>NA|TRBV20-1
CSASGRDRASVEQYF
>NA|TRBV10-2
CASSEMGPTQETQYF
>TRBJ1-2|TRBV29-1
CSVELGRSYTF
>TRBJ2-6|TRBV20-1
CSARALGTSGPRGGSGANVLTF
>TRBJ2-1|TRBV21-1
CASSKENRYNEQFF
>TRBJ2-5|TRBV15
CATSSSGKGQETQYF
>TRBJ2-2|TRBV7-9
CASSGYVGGELFF
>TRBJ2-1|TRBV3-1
CASSHPPGSSSYNEQFF
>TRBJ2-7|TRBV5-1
CASSGGSGSEQYF
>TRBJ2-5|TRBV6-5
CASSYPLGGLAGVRAETQYF
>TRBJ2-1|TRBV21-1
CASSKAPETGKEQFF
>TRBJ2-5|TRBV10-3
CAISPGGETQYF
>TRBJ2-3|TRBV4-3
CASSQDWRKGQYF
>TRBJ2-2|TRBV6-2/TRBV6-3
CASSKEGWASGELFF
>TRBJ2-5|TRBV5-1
CASLLSGRWETQYF
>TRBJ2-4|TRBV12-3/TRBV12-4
CASSLGRNGENIQYF
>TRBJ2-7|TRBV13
CASTGGGPSEQYF
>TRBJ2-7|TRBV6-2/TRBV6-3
CASSLLQGSASYEQYF
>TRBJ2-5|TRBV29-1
CSVAREGRLRYNEQYF
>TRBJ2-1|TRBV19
CAANNPQFF
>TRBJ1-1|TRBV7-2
CASSLGYGTENTEAFF
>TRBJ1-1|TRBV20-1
CSATNTEAFF
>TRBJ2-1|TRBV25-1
CASSEWGGGTVNEQFF
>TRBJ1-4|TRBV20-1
CSAPGQGGEKLFF
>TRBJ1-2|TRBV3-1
CASSPGRYYGYTF
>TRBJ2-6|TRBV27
CASRDFPGAGANVLTF
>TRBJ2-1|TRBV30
CAWNLGSSYNEQFF
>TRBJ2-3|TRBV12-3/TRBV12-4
CASSPRTGGTDTQYF
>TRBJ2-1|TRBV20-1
CSARGIADSYNEQFF
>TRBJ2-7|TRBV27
CASSLSVSSYEQYF
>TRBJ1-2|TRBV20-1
CSVIAPGITGYTF